Below are 19 T cell receptor beta chains sequenced from a single sample in a study of identical twins. One entry per CDR3 protein results from TCRdb running MiXCR on the 5' RACE reads. Of 450,000 to 650,000 distinct CDR3 sequences listed, roughly 15% are singletons. The same sample was also studied in work on yellow fever vaccine responses in identical twins.

The sequenced sample was CD4+ T cells sorted from blood. Receptors originate from a woman aged 18 to 35 in good health.

The rearrangement joins TRBV4-1 to TRBJ2-1; D is perhaps TRBD2 (5 bases). CDR3 length: 17 residues. In germline, CDR1 is MGHRA, CDR2 YSYEKL. V lost 0 bases and J lost 1, with 13 bases in between. CDR3 bases: TGCGCCAGCAGCCAAGAACTCGGGATGCTTTCCTACAATGAGCAGTTCTTC. It translates to CASSQELGMLSYNEQFF.

This clonotype has a count of ten or more. The chain combines TRBV6-1 with TRBJ1-3; tentatively, D is TRBD1 (5 bases). This CDR3 comprises 15 residues. Per germline, CDR1 MNHNS and CDR2 SASEGT. The germline V and J ends were trimmed by 2 bases and 4 bases, with 12 bases remaining between them. DNA of the CDR3: TGTGCCAGCAGTGAAAGGGGAGTGTTGGGAAACACCATATATTTT. It is translated as CASSERGVLGNTIYF.

At least ten counts were recorded for this clonotype. This chain links TRBV10-3 with TRBJ2-2; D is perhaps TRBD1 (6 bases). This CDR3 is built from 14 residues. Germline V gene data show CDR1 as ENHRY and CDR2 as SYGVKD. The V and J ends lost 3 bases and 3 bases respectively, with 8 bases between them. CDR3: CAISEQGDTGELFF. CDR3 coding DNA: TGTGCCATCAGTGAACAGGGAGACACCGGGGAGCTGTTTTTT.

The chain is built from TRBV29-1 and TRBJ1-1; no firm D call. V was pared by 3 bases and J by 1 base, with 6 bases between. CDR1 and CDR2 (germline): SQVTM, ANQGSEA. The CDR3 is 12 residues long. The CDR3 spells CSVESGNTEAFF. As DNA, the CDR3 is TGCAGCGTTGAGTCGGGGAACACTGAAGCTTTCTTT.

The table lists this clonotype with a few counts. The rearrangement joins TRBV12-3 or TRBV12-4 to TRBJ2-1, with D uncertain. This CDR3 is built from 14 residues. V gave up 6 bases and J gave up 2 bases, with 11 bases separating them. The CDR3 DNA follows: TGTGCCAGCAGCCAAGGACGGCCCTACAATGAGCAGTTCTTC. Translated: CASSQGRPYNEQFF.

This clonotype was recorded many times. The V and J genes are TRBV10-3 and TRBJ2-5; D remains unclear. The V gene lost 3 bases and the J gene lost 5 bases, with 4 bases spanning the gap. The CDR3 runs 11 residues. Germline V gives CDR1 ENHRY, CDR2 SYGVKD. In nucleotides, the CDR3 is TGTGCCATCAGTGACAGGGAGACCCAGTACTTC. Encoded protein: CAISDRETQYF.

This clonotype has a handful of counts. This chain joins TRBV3-1 and TRBJ1-1, with unresolved D. CDR3 length: 13 residues. Trimming took 3 bases from V and 1 from J, leaving 6 bases between them. Germline CDR1 and CDR2: LGHDT and YNNKEL (reference sequence). The DNA for the CDR3 is TGTGCCAGCAGCCAGAGGACGAACACTGAAGCTTTCTTT. This translates into CASSQRTNTEAFF.

The chain couples TRBV4-1 to TRBJ2-4, with D perhaps TRBD1 (5 bases). V lost 2 bases and J 2 bases, leaving 13 bases between the germline ends. Looked up from germline, CDR1 is MGHRA and CDR2 is YSYEKL. The length of the CDR3 is 16 residues. The CDR3 region is CASSQPSDRTKNIQYF. The CDR3 DNA reads as TGCGCCAGCAGCCAACCATCTGACAGAACCAAAAACATTCAGTACTTC.

V is TRBV7-9 and J is TRBJ2-7; 7 positions match TRBD1. The CDR3 loop spans 14 amino acids. The V and J ends lost 2 bases and 3 bases, in that order; junction bases with no gene match: 4. CDR1 and CDR2 (germline): SEHNR, FQNEAQ (reference sequence). The CDR3 DNA sequence: TGTGCCAGCAGCTTATCGGGACAGTTCTACGAGCAGTACTTC. Amino acids: CASSLSGQFYEQYF.

This clonotype was counted only a few times. The V and J genes are TRBV12-3 or TRBV12-4 and TRBJ2-2; 10 bases line up with TRBD2. Unmatched junction bases numbered 5, after V lost 3 bases and J lost 4 bases. This CDR3 region has 16 residues. DNA for the CDR3: TGTGCCAGCAGTTTTCAAGCGGGAGGGTCCACCGGGGAGCTGTTTTTT. Amino acid sequence: CASSFQAGGSTGELFF.

There are a few counts of this clonotype. CDR3 region: CASSPAGQAYEQYF. CDR3 bases: TGCGCCAGCAGCCCGGCGGGACAGGCCTACGAGCAGTACTTC. The chain recombines TRBV5-1 with TRBJ2-7; 8 nucleotides align to TRBD1. V dropped 4 bases and J dropped 2; count of bases not matched to a gene: 5. Germline V lookup: CDR1 SGHRS, CDR2 YFSETQ. This CDR3 spans 14 amino acids.

The chain is built from TRBV25-1 and TRBJ1-6; weak D call: TRBD1 (6 bases). The germline CDR1 and CDR2 sequences are MGHDK and SYGVNS. The CDR3 covers 13 residues. V lost 4 bases and J lost 6, with 7 bases in between. CDR3 sequence (DNA): TGTGCCAGCAGTGGGACAGTTAATTCACCCCTCCACTTT. Encoded protein: CASSGTVNSPLHF.

This clonotype showed up just a few times. The V call is TRBV3-1, the J call TRBJ2-3; 8 nucleotides line up with TRBD2. Germline CDR1 is LGHDT and CDR2 is YNNKEL (reference sequence). Losses at the gene ends were 4 bases for V and 2 bases for J; bases not matched to a gene: 11. This CDR3 contains 17 residues. The CDR3 region is CASSPGPSGSLTDTQYF. The DNA for the CDR3 is TGTGCCAGCAGCCCCGGCCCTAGCGGGTCGCTCACAGATACGCAGTATTTT.

This clonotype was seen repeatedly, ten times or more. V is TRBV29-1 and J is TRBJ2-3, with D possibly matching TRBD1 (6 bases). The CDR3 has 14 amino acids. Per germline, CDR1 SQVTM and CDR2 ANQGSEA. V shed 6 bases and J shed 4 bases, with 17 bases lying between them. The CDR3 DNA reads as TGCAGCGTCCTTCGCCAGGGGTCAGCAGATACGCAGTATTTT. Translating gives CSVLRQGSADTQYF.

On this clonotype: The junction shows a germline mismatch at one end, possibly a read error. The V and J genes are TRBV2 and TRBJ2-7, with D possibly matching TRBD1 (5 bases). This CDR3 contains 12 residues. The germline gives CDR1 SNHLY, CDR2 FYNNEI. The CDR3 protein is CAGRKGCYEQYF. The CDR3 nucleotides read TGTGCCGGCAGAAAGGGGTGCTACGAGCAGTACTTC. Based on the CDR3 plus reference TRBV2 and TRBJ2-7, the full variable domain is EPEVTQTPSHQVTQMGQEVILRCVPISNHLYFYWYRQILGQKVEFLVSFYNNEISEKSEIFDDQFSVERPDGSNFTLKIRSTKLEDSAMYFCAGRKGCYEQYFGPGTRLTVT.

This chain links TRBV28 with TRBJ1-6; weak D call: TRBD1 (5 bases). With 6 bases removed from V and 8 bases from J, the gap between germline ends came to 14 bases. Germline V gives CDR1 MDHEN, CDR2 SYDVKM. The CDR3 sequence is 14 residues long. CDR3 amino acids: CASSPSGKHSPLHF. Here the CDR3 DNA reads TGTGCCAGCAGCCCCTCAGGGAAGCATTCACCCCTCCACTTT.

This clonotype was observed a handful of times. V usage is TRBV12-3 or TRBV12-4 and J usage is TRBJ2-2; TRBD1 or TRBD2 may be the D gene (6 bases each). The CDR3 totals 15 residues. V was cut by 3 bases and J by 7 bases, with 15 bases left in between. The CDR3 DNA reads as TGTGCCAGCAGTTTGTTGATGGGGGGCTACGGGGAGCTGTTTTTT. This translates into CASSLLMGGYGELFF.

In this sample, this clonotype turned up once. V is TRBV11-2 and J is TRBJ2-1; 8 bases line up with TRBD2. CDR1 and CDR2 from the germline V gene are SGHAT and FQNNGV. The CDR3 spans 15 residues. Trimming removed 6 bases from V and 3 bases from J; junction bases left unmatched: 7. CDR3 sequence reads: CASRKIAGIYNEQFF. CDR3 bases: TGTGCCAGCAGGAAAATAGCGGGGATCTACAATGAGCAGTTCTTC.

The rearrangement joins TRBV15 to TRBJ2-3; 7 nucleotides agree with TRBD2. Germline V gives CDR1 LNHNV, CDR2 YYDKDF (reference sequence). Unmatched junction bases numbered 11, after V lost 5 bases and J lost 0 bases. The CDR3 has 17 residues. In nucleotides, the CDR3 is TGTGCCACCAGCCCGCCCCCGGCTAGCGGTAGCACAGATACGCAGTATTTT. Protein product: CATSPPPASGSTDTQYF.